Following are 25 T cell receptor beta chains from one sample sequenced in a study of T cells after yellow fever vaccination. TCRdb ran MiXCR on the 5' RACE reads and lists one entry per CDR3 protein. The profile shows about 330,000 distinct CDR3 sequences, about 8.3% of them singletons. Source: PBMCs, taken roughly seven weeks after the first yellow fever vaccination. All receptors derive from a man aged 18 to 29 who received the YFV17D yellow fever vaccine.

The V and J genes are TRBV12-3 or TRBV12-4 and TRBJ2-3, with D unclear. The CDR3 contains 13 residues. V was trimmed by 4 bases and J by 0 bases, leaving 5 bases between them. The CDR3 region has the DNA TGTGCCAGCAGTTGGGCTAGCACAGATACGCAGTATTTT. Amino acids: CASSWASTDTQYF.

Many counts were recorded for this clonotype. The chain is built from TRBV6-5 and TRBJ1-2; no clear D gene. The ends were cut back, 2 bases at V and 2 bases at J, with 6 bases in the middle. The CDR3 consists of 13 residues. Germline V gene sequence: CDR1 MNHEY, CDR2 SVGAGI. The CDR3 DNA is TGTGCCAGCAGTTACGGAACCAACTATGGCTACACCTTC. As protein: CASSYGTNYGYTF.

This clonotype was counted between two and nine times. The J gene is TRBJ1-4, the V gene TRBV5-1; 8 nucleotides align to TRBD1. The germline gives CDR1 SGHRS, CDR2 YFSETQ. V trimming: 4 bases; J trimming: 8 bases; junction bases outside the gene matches: 10. The CDR3 covers 15 residues. The CDR3 nucleotides read TGCGCCAGCAGCGCAGGACAGGGCCGTGGGGAAAAACTGTTTTTT. This translates into CASSAGQGRGEKLFF.

In DNA, the CDR3 is TGTGCCAGCAGCTTATCGGCGGGGCACTCCTACAATGAGCAGTTCTTC. Protein: CASSLSAGHSYNEQFF. The chain employs TRBV7-6 and TRBJ2-1; a weak D match, TRBD2 (6 bases). Trimming took off 2 bases at V and 0 bases at J, with 11 bases between the two ends. Germline CDR1 SGHVS, CDR2 FNYEAQ. The CDR3 is 16 amino acids.

This clonotype was found a few times. This sequence joins TRBV5-1 and TRBJ2-5; no definite D call. CDR3 size: 13 residues. Germline V lookup: CDR1 SGHRS, CDR2 YFSETQ. The V end was cut by 2 bases, the J end by 2 bases, with 7 bases between. CDR3 region: CASSFGSQETQYF. The DNA of the CDR3 is TGCGCCAGCAGCTTTGGGTCTCAAGAGACCCAGTACTTC.

This clonotype was observed a few times. This chain's CDR3 is CASSFGVGTQYF. CDR3 nucleotides: TGTGCCAGCAGTTTCGGGGTCGGGACCCAGTACTTC. The rearrangement links TRBV2 to TRBJ2-5; a weak D match, TRBD2 (5 bases). The V end was cut by 5 bases, the J end by 7 bases, with 11 bases between. CDR3 length equals 12 residues. Germline loops: CDR1 SNHLY, CDR2 FYNNEI. The entire variable domain, with the rest obtained from reference TRBV2 and TRBJ2-5, is as follows: EPEVTQTPSHQVTQMGQEVILRCVPISNHLYFYWYRQILGQKVEFLVSFYNNEISEKSEIFDDQFSVERPDGSNFTLKIRSTKLEDSAMYFCASSFGVGTQYFGPGTRLLVL.

This clonotype was seen a handful of times. The chain uses TRBV5-4 and TRBJ2-2, with D maybe TRBD1 (6 bases). The V gene lost 2 bases and the J gene lost 7 bases, with 12 bases spanning the gap. The CDR3 has 14 residues. Per the germline V gene, CDR1 is SGHNT and CDR2 is YYREEE (reference sequence). The CDR3 loop reads CASSFWGPSGELFF. DNA for the CDR3: TGTGCCAGCAGCTTTTGGGGGCCGAGCGGGGAGCTGTTTTTT.

The gene calls are TRBV3-1 and TRBJ2-7, with 7 bases lining up with TRBD2. Germline lookup yields CDR1 LGHDT and CDR2 YNNKEL (reference sequence). V gave up 2 bases and J gave up 5 bases; unmatched junction bases: 3. The CDR3 runs to 13 residues. CDR3 sequence: CASSQTSVNEQYF. CDR3 nucleotides: TGTGCCAGCAGCCAAACTAGCGTTAACGAGCAGTACTTC.

This rearrangement joins TRBV6-5 to TRBJ1-3; D gene ambiguous. This CDR3 has 14 residues. Trimming left V 2 bases short and J 0 bases short, with 5 bases between. The germline CDR1 and CDR2 sequences are MNHEY and SVGAGI. In nucleotides, the CDR3 is TGTGCCAGCAGTTACGACGGCTCTGGAAACACCATATATTTT. Translation gives CASSYDGSGNTIYF.

This clonotype was counted a few times. The V gene is TRBV7-2, the J gene TRBJ1-1, with a tentative D call TRBD1 (6 bases). The CDR3 is 14 amino acids. In germline, CDR1 is SGHTA, CDR2 FQGNSA. V was cut by 1 base and J by 4 bases, with 10 bases left in between. As DNA, the CDR3 is TGTGCCAGCAGCTTAGACAGGGTCAGCACTGAAGCTTTCTTT. Translating gives CASSLDRVSTEAFF. Drawing the rest from reference TRBV7-2 and TRBJ1-1, the complete variable domain is GAGVSQSPSNKVTEKGKDVELRCDPISGHTALYWYRQSLGQGLEFLIYFQGNSAPDKSGLPSDRFSAERTGGSVSTLTIQRTQQEDSAVYLCASSLDRVSTEAFFGQGTRLTVV.

This clonotype was seen a handful of times. This chain connects TRBV7-9 to TRBJ1-3; D unresolved. The CDR3 spans 15 residues. Germline V gene sequence: CDR1 SEHNR, CDR2 FQNEAQ (reference sequence). Trimming stripped 1 base from V and 2 bases from J, with 9 bases between. CDR3 sequence: CASSLGEVTGNTIYF. The CDR3 nucleotides are TGTGCCAGCAGCTTAGGAGAGGTTACTGGAAACACCATATATTTT.

This chain joins TRBV28 and TRBJ2-5; maybe TRBD1 (6 bases). The CDR3 loop spans 13 amino acids. The ends were cut back, 5 bases at V and 2 bases at J, with 9 bases in the middle. In germline, CDR1 is MDHEN, CDR2 SYDVKM. The CDR3 region has the DNA TGTGCCAGCAGTGACAGGATTCAAGAGACCCAGTACTTC. This encodes CASSDRIQETQYF. Complete variable domain (other parts from reference TRBV28 and TRBJ2-5): DVKVTQSSRYLVKRTGEKVFLECVQDMDHENMFWYRQDPGLGLRLIYFSYDVKMKEKGDIPEGYSVSREKKERFSLILESASTNQTSMYLCASSDRIQETQYFGPGTRLLVL.

The chain links TRBV29-1 to TRBJ1-3; D gene ambiguous. V lost 4 bases and J 3 bases, leaving 4 bases between the germline ends. Germline V gene sequence: CDR1 SQVTM, CDR2 ANQGSEA. This CDR3 is 11 amino acids long. The CDR3 loop reads CSVVFGNTIYF. CDR3 DNA: TGCAGCGTTGTCTTTGGAAACACCATATATTTT.

The V gene is TRBV11-2, the J gene TRBJ1-5; 8 bases fit TRBD1. Unmatched junction bases numbered 17, after V lost 5 bases and J lost 11 bases. CDR3 length: 16 amino acids. CDR1 is SGHAT, CDR2 FQNNGV, per germline. The CDR3 sequence: CASSQSGGTGVRTQHF. CDR3 nucleotide sequence: TGTGCCAGCAGCCAGTCGGGGGGGACAGGTGTTCGGACCCAGCATTTT. The whole variable domain, remainder taken from reference TRBV11-2 and TRBJ1-5, is EAGVAQSPRYKIIEKRQSVAFWCNPISGHATLYWYQQILGQGPKLLIQFQNNGVVDDSQLPKDRFSAERLKGVDSTLKIQPAKLEDSAVYLCASSQSGGTGVRTQHFGDGTRLSIL.

The chain carries TRBV6-2 or TRBV6-3 and TRBJ2-7, with D maybe TRBD1 (5 bases). From germline, CDR1 is MNHEY and CDR2 SVGEGT. V was cut by 2 bases and J by 0 bases, with 17 bases left in between. The CDR3 has 17 residues. CDR3 residues: CASSYILLTVSSYEQYF. In DNA, the CDR3 is TGTGCCAGCAGTTACATCCTTTTGACAGTGAGCTCCTACGAGCAGTACTTC.

The chain joins TRBV9 to TRBJ1-1, with TRBD1 matching over 9 bases. Germline CDR1 reads SGDLS; CDR2 reads YYNGEE. The junction had 1 base not matched to a gene; V was cut back by 0 bases and J by 4 bases. The CDR3 is 14 amino acids. CDR3 DNA sequence: TGTGCCAGCAGCGTAGCGACAGGGGGCACTGAAGCTTTCTTT. Its protein is CASSVATGGTEAFF.

V gene TRBV4-3 combines with J gene TRBJ2-2; 10 bases match TRBD1. Trimming removed 3 bases from V and 1 base from J; junction bases left unmatched: 2. The CDR3 consists of 16 residues. CDR1 and CDR2 (germline): LGHNA, YSLEER. CDR3: CASSHGTGENTGELFF. CDR3 bases: TGCGCCAGCAGCCACGGGACAGGGGAGAACACCGGGGAGCTGTTTTTT.

This clonotype was seen only a few times. The chain carries TRBV6-1 and TRBJ2-7; TRBD1 aligns across 7 bases. The CDR3 is 14 amino acids. Germline V gene data show CDR1 as MNHNS and CDR2 as SASEGT. Germline trimming cut 6 bases from V and 3 bases from J; bases unmatched to any gene: 8. CDR3 region: CASSRQGIGYEQYF. The CDR3 bases are TGTGCCAGCAGCAGACAGGGAATTGGCTACGAGCAGTACTTC.

This chain uses TRBV9 with TRBJ2-7, with 11 bases that match TRBD1. V gave up 3 bases and J gave up 3 bases; unmatched junction bases: 2. CDR1 SGDLS and CDR2 YYNGEE come from the germline V gene. The CDR3 sequence is 14 residues long. Here the CDR3 DNA reads TGTGCCAGCAGCGCGGGACAGGGGGACTACGAGCAGTACTTC. Translating gives CASSAGQGDYEQYF.

This clonotype has a count of ten or more. The chain recombines TRBV12-3 or TRBV12-4 with TRBJ2-3, with D uncertain. The ends were cut back, 6 bases at V and 2 bases at J, with 15 bases in the middle. This CDR3 is 15 amino acids long. The CDR3 DNA reads as TGTGCCAGCAGCCCAGACTTAATCCCCACAGATACGCAGTATTTT. Residues: CASSPDLIPTDTQYF.

The chain uses TRBV12-3 or TRBV12-4 and TRBJ1-6, with D perhaps TRBD1 (5 bases). The CDR3 runs to 13 residues. Trimming shortened V by 7 bases and J by 10 bases, and 14 bases separated the two germline ends. The CDR3 coding sequence is TGTGCCAGCACCGGGGTAGGGGTGTCACCCCTCCACTTT. The encoded protein is CASTGVGVSPLHF.

This clonotype was picked up a small number of times. This chain connects TRBV11-3 to TRBJ2-7, with a possible D match to TRBD1 (6 bases). CDR1 and CDR2 (germline): SGHNT, YENEEA. CDR3 length equals 13 residues. V was cut by 5 bases and J by 6 bases, with 14 bases left in between. CDR3 nucleotides: TGTGCCAGCAGCCCCCGGGACATGAGCGAGCAGTACTTC. Protein product: CASSPRDMSEQYF.

This clonotype was detected ten times or more. The chain combines TRBV2 with TRBJ2-4, with 9 bases fitting TRBD2. Germline CDR1 reads SNHLY; CDR2 reads FYNNEI. The CDR3 totals 13 residues. V shed 8 bases and J 8 bases; nucleotides not matched to a gene: 7. The CDR3 sequence is CASGIAGADIQYF. The CDR3 DNA follows: TGTGCCAGCGGAATAGCGGGGGCGGACATTCAGTACTTC.

There are a few counts of this clonotype. The chain is built from TRBV27 and TRBJ1-4, with D maybe TRBD1 (6 bases). Germline V gene lookup returns CDR1 MNHEY and CDR2 SMNVEV (reference sequence). V shed 8 bases and J shed 2 bases, with 12 bases lying between them. This CDR3 region has 14 residues. CDR3 bases: TGTGCCAGCGGAACAGGGTATACTAATGAAAAACTGTTTTTT. Translated: CASGTGYTNEKLFF.

This chain connects TRBV7-2 to TRBJ2-7, with D perhaps TRBD1 (5 bases). Germline loops: CDR1 SGHTA, CDR2 FQGNSA. With 3 bases removed from V and 3 bases from J, the gap between germline ends came to 9 bases. The CDR3 sequence is 13 residues long. This CDR3 is CASSFQGFYEQYF. CDR3 DNA: TGTGCCAGCAGCTTTCAGGGATTCTACGAGCAGTACTTC.